This TCR beta chain appears in the sequencing data of a study of T cell responses to AZD1222 COVID-19 vaccine. Here immunoSEQ multiplex PCR was the method, and the copy in TCRdb shows in-frame clones only, minus some. The data contain around 50,000 clones, approximately 83% of them singletons. V lost 0 bases and J lost 2, with 9 bases in between. The CDR3 loop spans 14 amino acids. The germline V gene encodes CDR1 SGHRS and CDR2 YFSETQ. Sequencing used peripheral blood, obtained 28 days after the second AZD1222 dose. The V gene is TRBV5-1, the J gene TRBJ2-7; D call uncertain. The receptor comes from an adult who received the AZD1222 COVID-19 vaccine. The CDR3 here is CASSLEQSPYEQYF. The CDR3, as DNA: TGCGCCAGCAGCTTGGAACAGAGCCCCTACGAGCAGTACTTC.